This entry lists 28 T cell receptor beta chains sequenced from one sample in a study of blood T cell repertoires in COVID-19. Assay used: immunoSEQ multiplex PCR; TCRdb lists only in-frame clones, some missing. Of almost 400,000 clones in the sample, about 87% were seen once. Material for sequencing was peripheral blood. All receptors come from a woman aged 60 to 75 with COVID-19, enrolled during active disease.

This clone was detected a few times. This rearrangement joins TRBV12-3 or TRBV12-4 to TRBJ2-7; D may be TRBD2 (6 bases). The CDR3 consists of 13 residues. Between the trimmed V and J ends, which lost 6 bases and 5 bases, there was a span of 14 bases. CDR3 loop: CASSRLVLDEQYF. Written as DNA, the CDR3 is TGTGCCAGCAGCCGACTAGTTCTTGACGAGCAGTACTTC.

V is TRBV6-1 and J is TRBJ2-1; the D gene is possibly TRBD1 (5 bases). Trimming stripped 1 base from V and 6 bases from J, with 16 bases between. The CDR3 contains 16 residues. Germline CDR1 and CDR2: MNHNS and SASEGT. The CDR3: CASSEDARGLLNEQFF. The CDR3 DNA follows: TGTGCCAGCAGTGAAGACGCAAGGGGTCTGCTCAATGAGCAGTTCTTC.

The chain has TRBV5-1 and TRBJ1-1; D is possibly TRBD1 (5 bases). The V and J ends lost 0 bases and 8 bases respectively, with 11 bases between them. The CDR3 runs to 13 residues. Germline CDR1 reads SGHRS; CDR2 reads YFSETQ. The CDR3 loop is CASSLGAQAEAFF. CDR3 nucleotide sequence: TGCGCCAGCAGCTTGGGAGCACAGGCGGAAGCTTTCTTT.

V gene TRBV3-1 (or the pseudogene TRBV3-2) combines with J gene TRBJ2-1; 7 nucleotides line up with TRBD1. The CDR3 is 15 residues long. V lost 7 bases, J lost 0 bases, and 6 bases stayed unmatched. The germline CDR1 and CDR2 sequences are LGHDT and YNNKEL (reference sequence). CDR3 region: CASTPRDSSYNEQFF. As DNA, the CDR3 is TGTGCCAGCACCCCTAGGGACAGCTCCTACAATGAGCAGTTCTTC.

DNA for the CDR3: TGTGCCAGCAGCCCTAGACAGGGTTTTAACAGCTATGGCTACACCTTC. Translated, it gives CASSPRQGFNSYGYTF. The chain carries TRBV5-4 and TRBJ1-2; 7 bases fit TRBD1. V shed 4 bases and J 4 bases; nucleotides not matched to a gene: 13. This CDR3 has 16 amino acids. Germline V gene sequence: CDR1 SGHNT, CDR2 YYREEE (reference sequence).

DNA for the CDR3: TGTGCCAGCAGCTTAGTCGGGTTCTACGAGCAGTACTTC. Encoded protein: CASSLVGFYEQYF. The chain combines TRBV11-2 with TRBJ2-7; no reliable D call. V was trimmed by 1 base and J by 3 bases, leaving 7 bases between them. The CDR3 sequence is 13 residues long. Per the germline V gene, CDR1 is SGHAT and CDR2 is FQNNGV. Full variable domain (missing parts from reference TRBV11-2 and TRBJ2-7): EAGVAQSPRYKIIEKRQSVAFWCNPISGHATLYWYQQILGQGPKLLIQFQNNGVVDDSQLPKDRFSAERLKGVDSTLKIQPAKLEDSAVYLCASSLVGFYEQYFGPGTRLTVT.

The chain employs TRBV29-1 and TRBJ1-2, with TRBD1 matching 9 bases. The germline V gene has CDR1 SQVTM and CDR2 ANQGSEA. CDR3 length: 15 amino acids. The V gene end was trimmed by 4 bases and the J gene end by 1 base; junction bases not matched to a gene: 7. The CDR3 nucleotides are TGCAGCGTTGTATCTGAGGACAGGGGTAACTATGGCTACACCTTC. Amino acid sequence: CSVVSEDRGNYGYTF.

The chain combines TRBV10-2 with TRBJ1-6; no clear D gene. The CDR3 extends over 19 amino acids. V lost 6 bases and J 0 bases, leaving 21 bases between the germline ends. The germline CDR1 and CDR2 sequences are WSHSY and SAAADI. CDR3 region: CASSSSGKPPSSYNSPLHF. The CDR3 bases are TGCGCCAGCAGCTCGTCGGGAAAGCCACCGAGCTCCTATAATTCACCCCTCCACTTT.

The chain has TRBV7-6 and TRBJ2-2, with no clear D. The CDR3 covers 16 residues. Germline V gene data show CDR1 as SGHVS and CDR2 as FNYEAQ. The V end lost 1 base, the J end lost 5 bases, and 14 bases lay between the germline ends. DNA of the CDR3: TGTGCCAGCAGCTTAGTCCCAGCTACACAGACCGGGGAGCTGTTTTTT. It encodes CASSLVPATQTGELFF.

V is TRBV15 and J is TRBJ2-1; perhaps TRBD2 as D (6 bases). The CDR3 runs to 11 residues. Trimming shortened V by 4 bases and J by 9 bases, and 7 bases separated the two germline ends. Germline V lookup: CDR1 LNHNV, CDR2 YYDKDF (reference sequence). The CDR3 is CATSNGGEQFF. CDR3 DNA: TGTGCCACCAGCAACGGGGGTGAGCAGTTCTTC.

CDR3 residues: CASRGQGAGYGYTF. The CDR3 region has the DNA TGTGCCAGCAGAGGACAGGGGGCCGGTTATGGCTACACCTTC. The chain recombines TRBV2 with TRBJ1-2; 11 bases align to TRBD1. Trimming removed 6 bases from V and 5 bases from J; junction bases left unmatched: 5. CDR1 is SNHLY and CDR2 is FYNNEI in the germline V gene. The CDR3 contains 14 residues.

The DNA of the CDR3 is TGTGCCAGCACTGAGGGGGGGATCCGACTGAACACTGAAGCTTTCTTT. Amino acids: CASTEGGIRLNTEAFF. The chain joins TRBV7-3 to TRBJ1-1; possible D gene TRBD1, 6 bases. The CDR3 has 16 residues. Germline lookup yields CDR1 SGHTA and CDR2 FQGTGA. Trimming shortened V by 7 bases and J by 0 bases, and 18 bases separated the two germline ends.

Only a few counts were recorded for this clone. The chain couples TRBV29-1 to TRBJ2-7; the match to TRBD2 covers 12 bases. The J segment lost 0 bases and the V segment lost 4 bases, leaving 7 bases of the junction unmatched. The CDR3 spans 16 residues. Germline V gene data show CDR1 as SQVTM and CDR2 as ANQGSEA. This CDR3 reads CSVATSGGRSSYEQYF. The CDR3 DNA is TGCAGCGTTGCCACTAGCGGGGGGCGCAGCTCCTACGAGCAGTACTTC.

The chain joins TRBV5-1 to TRBJ2-5, with 9 bases lining up with TRBD2. CDR3 length: 19 amino acids. Germline lookup yields CDR1 SGHRS and CDR2 YFSETQ. V was clipped by 0 bases and J by 5 bases; unmatched bases: 17. CDR3 protein: CASSLGDSGGRFSRETQYF. CDR3 DNA sequence: TGCGCCAGCAGCTTGGGGGATAGCGGGGGAAGATTCTCCCGCGAGACCCAGTACTTC.

The chain is built from TRBV7-2 and TRBJ2-1; 11 nucleotides agree with TRBD1. Germline loops: CDR1 SGHTA, CDR2 FQGNSA. V gave up 3 bases and J gave up 6 bases; unmatched junction bases: 13. CDR3 size: 18 residues. The CDR3 loop reads CASSFPYYRDRGTNEQFF. CDR3 DNA: TGTGCCAGCAGCTTCCCCTATTATAGGGACAGGGGGACCAATGAGCAGTTCTTC.

This chain connects TRBV2 to TRBJ2-3; D call uncertain. The CDR3 has 12 amino acids. The V end was cut by 7 bases, the J end by 5 bases, with 10 bases between. CDR1 and CDR2 (germline): SNHLY, FYNNEI. CDR3 in DNA: TGTGCCAGCATCCTCGAGCGAGATACGCAGTATTTT. Amino acid sequence: CASILERDTQYF. Based on the CDR3 plus reference TRBV2 and TRBJ2-3, the full variable domain is EPEVTQTPSHQVTQMGQEVILRCVPISNHLYFYWYRQILGQKVEFLVSFYNNEISEKSEIFDDQFSVERPDGSNFTLKIRSTKLEDSAMYFCASILERDTQYFGPGTRLTVL.

The chain has TRBV25-1 and TRBJ1-2; D not certain. The CDR3 consists of 12 residues. Germline V gene data show CDR1 as MGHDK and CDR2 as SYGVNS. Trimming pared 8 bases from V and 0 bases from J, leaving 7 bases between. Here the CDR3 DNA reads TGTGCCAGCCGAGATGCTAACTATGGCTACACCTTC. It translates to CASRDANYGYTF.

CDR3 region: CASNIGDTQQYF. The DNA of the CDR3 is TGTGCCAGCAACATTGGCGACACCCAACAGTACTTC. The rearrangement joins TRBV7-9 to TRBJ2-7; D call uncertain. The length of the CDR3 is 12 residues. Germline CDR1 reads SEHNR; CDR2 reads FQNEAQ (reference sequence). Deletions cut 7 bases from V and 10 bases from J, with 17 bases between.

This clone was counted a few times. The rearrangement links TRBV5-1 to TRBJ1-1; 9 bases are a match to TRBD1. The germline V gene encodes CDR1 SGHRS and CDR2 YFSETQ. Unmatched junction bases numbered 9, after V lost 3 bases and J lost 6 bases. This CDR3 is built from 15 residues. CDR3 region: CASSYGTGSTPEAFF. For the CDR3, the DNA is TGCGCCAGCAGCTATGGGACAGGGAGTACCCCTGAAGCTTTCTTT.

This chain links TRBV29-1 with TRBJ2-7; D gene uncertain. The V and J ends lost 6 bases and 5 bases respectively, with 11 bases between them. Germline CDR1 reads SQVTM; CDR2 reads ANQGSEA. CDR3 size: 11 residues. The CDR3 loop reads CSVGEVHEQYF. CDR3 in DNA: TGCAGCGTAGGCGAGGTGCACGAGCAGTACTTC.

This clone was detected once. The V gene is TRBV6-5, the J gene TRBJ1-4, with TRBD1 as a possible D gene (5 bases). The CDR3 is 16 amino acids. Trimming took 2 bases from V and 0 from J, leaving 10 bases between them. Germline V gene sequence: CDR1 MNHEY, CDR2 SVGAGI. CDR3 amino acids: CASSYRPTATNEKLFF. The CDR3 DNA is TGTGCCAGCAGTTACCGACCGACAGCAACTAATGAAAAACTGTTTTTT.

The chain carries TRBV5-1 and TRBJ2-1, with a tentative D call TRBD1 (8 bases). The CDR3 totals 13 residues. Germline V gene sequence: CDR1 SGHRS, CDR2 YFSETQ. V lost 3 bases and J 8 bases, leaving 12 bases between the germline ends. CDR3 nucleotides: TGCGCCAGCAGCTCCACAGGGGGGGATGAGCAGTTCTTC. Translating it yields CASSSTGGDEQFF.

The CDR3 loop is CASSLRTVAYTF. The CDR3 DNA follows: TGTGCCAGCAGTCTCCGGACAGTAGCCTACACCTTC. The chain uses TRBV28 and TRBJ1-2, with D possibly TRBD1 on 6 matching bases. CDR1 MDHEN and CDR2 SYDVKM come from the germline V gene. The germline V and J ends were trimmed by 5 bases and 10 bases, with 14 bases remaining between them. This CDR3 has 12 amino acids.

V and J are TRBV3-1 (or the pseudogene TRBV3-2) and TRBJ1-1; D remains unclear. Trimming left V 6 bases short and J 7 bases short, with 12 bases between. Looked up from germline, CDR1 is LGHDT and CDR2 is YNNKEL (reference sequence). The CDR3 loop spans 12 amino acids. CDR3 residues: CASRLLHGEAFF. In nucleotides, the CDR3 is TGTGCCAGCAGACTATTACACGGTGAAGCTTTCTTT.

J is TRBJ1-4 and V is TRBV3-1 (or the pseudogene TRBV3-2); TRBD1 might be the D (6 bases). Per germline, CDR1 LGHDT and CDR2 YNNKEL (reference sequence). Trimming removed 6 bases at V and 3 bases at J, with 11 bases between. The CDR3 length is 14 residues. CDR3 loop: CASRRRGANEKLFF. The CDR3, as DNA: TGTGCCAGCAGACGCAGGGGTGCTAATGAAAAACTGTTTTTT.

The DNA of the CDR3 is TGTGCCAGCAGAGAACGGGGCACAGATACGCAGTATTTT. Residues: CASRERGTDTQYF. The chain has TRBV27 and TRBJ2-3; D unclear. CDR3 length: 13 residues. The ends were cut back, 6 bases at V and 1 base at J, with 8 bases in the middle. CDR1 is MNHEY, CDR2 SMNVEV, per germline (reference sequence).

This chain joins TRBV28 and TRBJ1-2; maybe TRBD1 (6 bases). This CDR3 is 14 amino acids long. The germline V gene encodes CDR1 MDHEN and CDR2 SYDVKM. Trimming shortened V by 3 bases and J by 5 bases, and 13 bases separated the two germline ends. CDR3 amino acids: CASSFIGQKYGYTF. CDR3 in DNA: TGTGCCAGCAGTTTCATTGGACAGAAGTATGGCTACACCTTC.

The chain carries TRBV19 and TRBJ1-2; D perhaps matches TRBD1 (6 bases). The CDR3 has 16 amino acids. V lost 4 bases and J lost 1, with 16 bases in between. Germline CDR1 and CDR2: LNHDA and SQIVND (reference sequence). The DNA of the CDR3 is TGTGCCAGTAGTAACGGCAGGGGAAACGTTAACTATGGCTACACCTTC. This translates into CASSNGRGNVNYGYTF.